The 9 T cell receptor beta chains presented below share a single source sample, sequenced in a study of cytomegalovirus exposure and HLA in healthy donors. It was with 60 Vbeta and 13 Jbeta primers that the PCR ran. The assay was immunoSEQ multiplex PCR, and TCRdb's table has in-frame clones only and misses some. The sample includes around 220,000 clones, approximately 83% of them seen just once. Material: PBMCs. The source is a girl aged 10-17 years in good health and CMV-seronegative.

The CDR3: CSVDMRSGQGIYGYTF. The CDR3 DNA sequence: TGCAGCGTTGATATGAGGTCAGGGCAGGGGATCTATGGCTACACCTTC. This chain connects TRBV29-1 to TRBJ1-2; D is perhaps TRBD1 (6 bases). V was clipped by 3 bases and J by 4 bases, with 21 bases between them. The length of the CDR3 is 16 residues. From germline, CDR1 is SQVTM and CDR2 ANQGSEA.

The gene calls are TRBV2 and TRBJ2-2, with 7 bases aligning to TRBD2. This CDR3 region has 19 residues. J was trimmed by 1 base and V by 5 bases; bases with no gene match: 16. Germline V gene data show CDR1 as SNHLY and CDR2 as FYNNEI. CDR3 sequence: CASSNAPGTTRKNTGELFF. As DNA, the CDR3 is TGTGCCAGCAGTAATGCCCCGGGGACTACCAGGAAGAACACCGGGGAGCTGTTTTTT.

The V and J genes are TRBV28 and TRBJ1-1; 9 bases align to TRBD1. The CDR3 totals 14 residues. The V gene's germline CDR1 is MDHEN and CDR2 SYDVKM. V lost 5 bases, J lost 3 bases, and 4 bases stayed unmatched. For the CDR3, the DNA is TGTGCCAGCAGTCGGGACAGGGTCGACACTGAAGCTTTCTTT. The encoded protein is CASSRDRVDTEAFF.

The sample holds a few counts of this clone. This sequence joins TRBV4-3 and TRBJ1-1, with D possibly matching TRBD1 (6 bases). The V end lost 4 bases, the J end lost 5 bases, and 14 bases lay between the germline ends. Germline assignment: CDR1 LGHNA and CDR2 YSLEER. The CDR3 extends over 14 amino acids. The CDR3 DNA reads TGCGCCAGCAGCCCTCAGGACAGTTGGACTGAAGCTTTCTTT. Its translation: CASSPQDSWTEAFF.

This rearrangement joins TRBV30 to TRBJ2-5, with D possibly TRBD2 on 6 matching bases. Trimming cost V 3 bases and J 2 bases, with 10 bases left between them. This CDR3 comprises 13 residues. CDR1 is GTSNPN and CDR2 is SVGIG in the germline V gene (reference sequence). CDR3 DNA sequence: TGTGCCTGGAGGGGGGAGGCGCAAGAGACCCAGTACTTC. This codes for CAWRGEAQETQYF.

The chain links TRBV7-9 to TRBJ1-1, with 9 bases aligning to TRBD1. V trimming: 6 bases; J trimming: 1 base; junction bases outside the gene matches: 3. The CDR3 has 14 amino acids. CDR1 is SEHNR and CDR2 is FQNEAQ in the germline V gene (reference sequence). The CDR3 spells CASSPTGGNTEAFF. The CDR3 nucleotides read TGTGCCAGCAGTCCGACAGGGGGGAACACTGAAGCTTTCTTT.

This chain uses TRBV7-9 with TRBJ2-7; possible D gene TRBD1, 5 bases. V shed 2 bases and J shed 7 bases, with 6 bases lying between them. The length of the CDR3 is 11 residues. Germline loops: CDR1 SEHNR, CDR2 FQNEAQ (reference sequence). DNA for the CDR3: TGTGCCAGCAGCTTAAGGACAGAGCAGTACTTC. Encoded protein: CASSLRTEQYF. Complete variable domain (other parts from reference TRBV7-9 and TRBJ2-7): DTGVSQNPRHKITKRGQNVTFRCDPISEHNRLYWYRQTLGQGPEFLTYFQNEAQLEKSRLLSDRFSAERPKGSFSTLEIQRTEQGDSAMYLCASSLRTEQYFGPGTRLTVT.

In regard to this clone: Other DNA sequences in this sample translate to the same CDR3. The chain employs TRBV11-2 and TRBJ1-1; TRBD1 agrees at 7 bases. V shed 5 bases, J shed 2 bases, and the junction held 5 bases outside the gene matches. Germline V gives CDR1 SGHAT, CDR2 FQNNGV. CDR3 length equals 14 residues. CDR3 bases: TGTGCCAGCAGCAGACAGGGTGGAAACACTGAAGCTTTCTTT. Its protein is CASSRQGGNTEAFF.

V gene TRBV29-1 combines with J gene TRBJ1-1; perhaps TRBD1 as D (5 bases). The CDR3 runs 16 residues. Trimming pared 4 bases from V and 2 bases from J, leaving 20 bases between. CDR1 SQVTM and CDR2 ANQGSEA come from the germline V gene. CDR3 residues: CSVVGARGLANTEAFF. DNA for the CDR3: TGCAGCGTTGTAGGGGCTCGGGGGTTGGCAAACACTGAAGCTTTCTTT.